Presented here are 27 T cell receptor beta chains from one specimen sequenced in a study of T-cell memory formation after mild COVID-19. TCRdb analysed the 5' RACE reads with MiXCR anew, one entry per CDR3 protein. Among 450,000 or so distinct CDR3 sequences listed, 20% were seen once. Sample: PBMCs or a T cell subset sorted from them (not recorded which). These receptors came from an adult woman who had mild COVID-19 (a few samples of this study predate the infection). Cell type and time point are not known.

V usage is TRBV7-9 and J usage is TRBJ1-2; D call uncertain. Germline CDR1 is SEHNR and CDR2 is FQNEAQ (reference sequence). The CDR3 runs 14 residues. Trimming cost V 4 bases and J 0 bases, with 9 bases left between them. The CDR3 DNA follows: TGTGCCAGCAGCTCGGACCCGCCTAACTATGGCTACACCTTC. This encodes CASSSDPPNYGYTF.

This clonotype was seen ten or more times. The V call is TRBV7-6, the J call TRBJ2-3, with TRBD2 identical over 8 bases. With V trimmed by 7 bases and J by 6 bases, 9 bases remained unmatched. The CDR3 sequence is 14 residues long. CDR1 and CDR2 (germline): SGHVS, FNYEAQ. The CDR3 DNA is TGTGCCAGCACCTTCGGGGGGGCCATGGATACGCAGTATTTT. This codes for CASTFGGAMDTQYF.

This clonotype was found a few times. As DNA, the CDR3 is TGTGCCAGCAGCCCCGGGACAGAGCACGAGCAGTACTTC. As protein: CASSPGTEHEQYF. V usage is TRBV9 and J usage is TRBJ2-7; 7 positions agree with TRBD1. Per the germline V gene, CDR1 is SGDLS and CDR2 is YYNGEE. With 4 bases clipped from V and 5 bases from J, the junction kept 6 bases outside the gene matches. The CDR3 runs to 13 residues.

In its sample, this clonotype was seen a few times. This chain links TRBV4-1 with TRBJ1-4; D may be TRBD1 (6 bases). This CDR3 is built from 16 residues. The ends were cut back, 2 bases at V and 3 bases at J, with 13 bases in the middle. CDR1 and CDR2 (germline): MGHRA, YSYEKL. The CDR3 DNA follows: TGCGCCAGCAGCCAACCCCAGGGGTGGGCTAATGAAAAACTGTTTTTT. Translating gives CASSQPQGWANEKLFF.

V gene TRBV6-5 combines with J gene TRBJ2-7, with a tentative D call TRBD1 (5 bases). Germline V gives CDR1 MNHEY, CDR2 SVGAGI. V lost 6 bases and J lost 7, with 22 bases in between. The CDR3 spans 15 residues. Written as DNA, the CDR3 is TGTGCCAGCAGCCCCCCAGCGCAGGGCTTCAAAGAGCAGTACTTC. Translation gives CASSPPAQGFKEQYF.

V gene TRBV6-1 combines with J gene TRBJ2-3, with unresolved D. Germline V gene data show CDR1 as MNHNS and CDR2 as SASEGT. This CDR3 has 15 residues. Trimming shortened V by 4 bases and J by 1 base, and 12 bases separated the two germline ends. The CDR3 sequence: CASSVRGPGTDTQYF. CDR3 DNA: TGTGCCAGCAGTGTCCGTGGGCCCGGCACAGATACGCAGTATTTT.

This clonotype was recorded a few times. The CDR3 coding sequence is TGCGCCAGCAGCTTGGGTGCGGGGGAAGGCGAGCAGTACTTC. It yields the protein CASSLGAGEGEQYF. This rearrangement joins TRBV5-1 to TRBJ2-7, with 7 bases fitting TRBD2. Per the germline V gene, CDR1 is SGHRS and CDR2 is YFSETQ. V lost 0 bases to trimming and J lost 6 bases; unmatched junction nucleotides: 6. This CDR3 has 14 residues.

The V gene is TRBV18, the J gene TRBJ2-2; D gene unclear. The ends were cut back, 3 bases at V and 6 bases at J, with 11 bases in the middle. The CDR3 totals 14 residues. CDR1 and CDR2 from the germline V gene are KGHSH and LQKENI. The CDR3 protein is CASSPPGGSGELFF. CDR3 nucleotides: TGTGCCAGCTCACCTCCCGGCGGTTCCGGGGAGCTGTTTTTT. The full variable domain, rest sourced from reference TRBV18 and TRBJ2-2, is NAGVMQNPRHLVRRRGQEARLRCSPMKGHSHVYWYRQLPEEGLKFMVYLQKENIIDESGMPKERFSAEFPKEGPSILRIQQVVRGDSAAYFCASSPPGGSGELFFGEGSRLTVL.

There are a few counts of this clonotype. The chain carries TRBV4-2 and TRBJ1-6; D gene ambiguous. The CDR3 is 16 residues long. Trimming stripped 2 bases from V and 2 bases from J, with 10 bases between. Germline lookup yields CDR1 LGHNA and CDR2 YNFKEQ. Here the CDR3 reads CASSQPTDPYNSPLHF. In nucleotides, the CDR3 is TGTGCCAGCAGCCAACCTACGGATCCCTATAATTCACCCCTCCACTTT.

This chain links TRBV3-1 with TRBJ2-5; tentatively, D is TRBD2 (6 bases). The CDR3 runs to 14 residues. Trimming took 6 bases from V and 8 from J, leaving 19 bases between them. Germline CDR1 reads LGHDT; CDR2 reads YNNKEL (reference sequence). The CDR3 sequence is CASRPPGLLGTQYF. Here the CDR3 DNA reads TGTGCCAGCAGGCCTCCGGGACTCCTGGGAACCCAGTACTTC.

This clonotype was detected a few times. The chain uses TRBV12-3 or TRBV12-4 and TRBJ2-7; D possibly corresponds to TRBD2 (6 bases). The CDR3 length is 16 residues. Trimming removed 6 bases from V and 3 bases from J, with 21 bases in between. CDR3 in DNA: TGTGCCAGCAGACCGGCCGCCGGGACTGGCTTCTACGAGCAGTACTTC. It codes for CASRPAAGTGFYEQYF.

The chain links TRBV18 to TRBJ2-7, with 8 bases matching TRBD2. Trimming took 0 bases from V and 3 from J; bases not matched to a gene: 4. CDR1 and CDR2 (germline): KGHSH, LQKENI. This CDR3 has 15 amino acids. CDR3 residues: CASSPPGSGNYEQYF. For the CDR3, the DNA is TGTGCCAGCTCACCACCGGGTAGCGGGAACTACGAGCAGTACTTC.

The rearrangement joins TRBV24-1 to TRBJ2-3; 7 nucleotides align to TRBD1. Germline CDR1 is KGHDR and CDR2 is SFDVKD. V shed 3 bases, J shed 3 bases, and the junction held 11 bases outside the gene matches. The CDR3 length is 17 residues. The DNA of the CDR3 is TGTGCCACCAGTGATCCTGGGACAGCGTCGGGGACAGATACGCAGTATTTT. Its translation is CATSDPGTASGTDTQYF.

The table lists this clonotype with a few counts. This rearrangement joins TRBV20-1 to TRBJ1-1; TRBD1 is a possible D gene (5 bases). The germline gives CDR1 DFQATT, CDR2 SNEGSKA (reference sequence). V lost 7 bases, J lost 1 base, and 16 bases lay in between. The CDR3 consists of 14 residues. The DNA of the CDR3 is TGCAGTGTATATCCGCGGGGCGGGAACACTGAAGCTTTCTTT. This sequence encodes CSVYPRGGNTEAFF.

The CDR3 here is CASSVADSTYEQYF. The CDR3 nucleotides read TGTGCCAGCAGCGTAGCCGACAGCACCTACGAGCAGTACTTC. The J gene is TRBJ2-7, the V gene TRBV9; possible D gene TRBD1, 5 bases. This CDR3 has 14 residues. The ends were cut back, 0 bases at V and 2 bases at J, with 9 bases in the middle. The germline V gene has CDR1 SGDLS and CDR2 YYNGEE.

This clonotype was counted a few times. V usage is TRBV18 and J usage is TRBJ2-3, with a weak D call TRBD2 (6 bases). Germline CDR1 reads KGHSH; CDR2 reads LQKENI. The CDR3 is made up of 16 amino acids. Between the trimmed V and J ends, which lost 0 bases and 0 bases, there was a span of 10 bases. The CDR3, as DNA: TGTGCCAGCTCACCACCGCCGGGGGTCAGCACAGATACGCAGTATTTT. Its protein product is CASSPPPGVSTDTQYF.

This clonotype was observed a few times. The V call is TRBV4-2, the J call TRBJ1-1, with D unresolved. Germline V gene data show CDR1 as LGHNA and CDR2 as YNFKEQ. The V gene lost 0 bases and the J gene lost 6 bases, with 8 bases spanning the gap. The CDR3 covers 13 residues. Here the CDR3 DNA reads TGTGCCAGCAGCCAAGAAAGGACGTCTGAAGCTTTCTTT. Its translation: CASSQERTSEAFF.

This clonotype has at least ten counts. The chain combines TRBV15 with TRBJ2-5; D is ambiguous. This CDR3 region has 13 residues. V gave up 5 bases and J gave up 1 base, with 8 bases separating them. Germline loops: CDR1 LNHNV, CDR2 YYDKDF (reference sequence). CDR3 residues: CATSLTSQETQYF. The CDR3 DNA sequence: TGTGCCACCAGCTTGACGTCCCAAGAGACCCAGTACTTC.

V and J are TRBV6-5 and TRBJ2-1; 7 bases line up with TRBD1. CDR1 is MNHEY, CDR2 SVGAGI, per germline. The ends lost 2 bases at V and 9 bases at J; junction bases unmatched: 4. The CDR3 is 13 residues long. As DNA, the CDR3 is TGTGCCAGCAGTTACAGAGGGGGCGGTGAGCAGTTCTTC. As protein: CASSYRGGGEQFF.

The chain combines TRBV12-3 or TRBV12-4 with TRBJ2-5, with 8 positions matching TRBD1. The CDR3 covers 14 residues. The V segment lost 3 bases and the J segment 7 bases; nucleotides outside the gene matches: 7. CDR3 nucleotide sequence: TGTGCCAGCAGTTTTCGCAGGGGGCGAAGGACCCAGTACTTC. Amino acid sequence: CASSFRRGRRTQYF.

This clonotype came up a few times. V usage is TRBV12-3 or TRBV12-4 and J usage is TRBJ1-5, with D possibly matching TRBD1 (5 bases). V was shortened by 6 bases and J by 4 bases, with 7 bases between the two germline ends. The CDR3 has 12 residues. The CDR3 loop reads CASRRQNQPQHF. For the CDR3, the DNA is TGTGCCAGCAGGAGACAGAATCAGCCCCAGCATTTT.

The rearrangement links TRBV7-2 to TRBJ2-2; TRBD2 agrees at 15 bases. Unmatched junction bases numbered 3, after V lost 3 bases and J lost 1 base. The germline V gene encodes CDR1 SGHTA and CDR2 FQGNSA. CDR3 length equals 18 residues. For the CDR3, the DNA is TGTGCCAGCAGCTTTTTGGGACTAGCGGGAGGGAACACCGGGGAGCTGTTTTTT. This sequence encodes CASSFLGLAGGNTGELFF.

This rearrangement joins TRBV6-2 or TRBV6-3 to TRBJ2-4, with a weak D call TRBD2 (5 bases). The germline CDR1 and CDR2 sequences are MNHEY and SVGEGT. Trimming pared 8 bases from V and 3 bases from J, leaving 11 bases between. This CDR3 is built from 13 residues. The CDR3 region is CASSPGIKNIQYF. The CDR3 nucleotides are TGTGCCAGCTCGCCGGGGATCAAAAACATTCAGTACTTC.

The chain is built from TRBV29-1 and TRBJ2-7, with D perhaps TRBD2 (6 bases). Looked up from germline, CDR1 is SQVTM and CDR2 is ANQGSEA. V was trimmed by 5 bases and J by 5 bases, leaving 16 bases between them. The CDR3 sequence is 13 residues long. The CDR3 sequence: CSVSDRGTHEQYF. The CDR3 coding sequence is TGCAGCGTTTCCGATCGGGGGACCCACGAGCAGTACTTC.

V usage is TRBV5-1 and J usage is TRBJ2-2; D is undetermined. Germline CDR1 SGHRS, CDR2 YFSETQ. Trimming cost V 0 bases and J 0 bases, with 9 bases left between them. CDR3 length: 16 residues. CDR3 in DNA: TGCGCCAGCAGCTTGGGTCAGGTCGCGAACACCGGGGAGCTGTTTTTT. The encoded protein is CASSLGQVANTGELFF.

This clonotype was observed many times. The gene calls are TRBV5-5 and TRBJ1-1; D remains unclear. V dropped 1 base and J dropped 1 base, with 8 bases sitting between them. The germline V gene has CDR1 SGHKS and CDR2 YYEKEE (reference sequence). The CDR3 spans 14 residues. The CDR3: CASSLLVENTEAFF. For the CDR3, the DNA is TGTGCCAGCAGCTTGTTGGTAGAGAACACTGAAGCTTTCTTT.

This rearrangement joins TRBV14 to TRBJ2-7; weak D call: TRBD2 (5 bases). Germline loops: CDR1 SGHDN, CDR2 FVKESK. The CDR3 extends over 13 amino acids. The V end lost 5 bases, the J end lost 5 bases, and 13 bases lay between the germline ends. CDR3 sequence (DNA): TGTGCCAGCAGCAGATCTAGCATCGACGAGCAGTACTTC. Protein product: CASSRSSIDEQYF.